The 27 T cell receptor beta chains below all came from one sample that was sequenced in a study of CD8 T cells in ankylosing spondylitis (dated by TCRdb to about 2017). The method behind the library was 5' RACE. Sequencing was carried out with an Illumina HiSeq 2500. TCRdb handled the public reads itself, with Q25 trimming in fastp and clone calling in MiXCR, and kept productive beta chains. All rows with the same CDR3 protein become a single entry with the most common DNA and genes. The sample table holds 350,000 or so distinct CDR3 sequences, of which around 10% were seen once. The ten largest clones represent around 8.4% of the sample. The sequenced sample consisted of blood, either unsorted or a sorted T cell fraction (not recorded which). These receptors were collected from a female donor with ankylosing spondylitis or in good health (not recorded which).

This clonotype came up many times. This rearrangement joins TRBV5-6 to TRBJ1-2; the D is unclear. Trimming cost V 4 bases and J 0 bases, with 4 bases left between them. CDR3 length: 12 amino acids. Germline lookup yields CDR1 SGHDT and CDR2 YYEEEE. The CDR3 reads CASSLANYGYTF. CDR3 coding DNA: TGTGCCAGCAGCCTTGCTAACTATGGCTACACCTTC. The full variable domain, with the rest looked up from reference TRBV5-6 and TRBJ1-2, is DAGVTQSPTHLIKTRGQQVTLRCSPKSGHDTVSWYQQALGQGPQFIFQYYEEEERQRGNFPDRFSGHQFPNYSSELNVNALLLGDSALYLCASSLANYGYTFGSGTRLTVV.

With regard to this clonotype: This may arise from a read error, as a much more abundant clone is one base away. The chain has TRBV3-1 and TRBJ1-4; unclear D gene. The germline V gene has CDR1 LGHDT and CDR2 YNNKEL (reference sequence). The CDR3 has 14 amino acids. This CDR3 reads CASSQRETNDKLFF. CDR3 nucleotide sequence: TGTGCCAGCAGCCAAAGGGAAACCAATGATAAACTGTTTTTT.

This clonotype has ten or more counts. CDR3 loop: CASRDGTGTYEQYF. For the CDR3, the DNA is TGTGCCAGCAGGGACGGGACAGGGACCTACGAGCAGTACTTC. The J gene is TRBJ2-7, the V gene TRBV6-2 or TRBV6-3, with TRBD1 matching over 9 bases. The germline V gene has CDR1 MNHEY and CDR2 SVGEGT. CDR3 length: 14 residues. The V gene end was trimmed by 6 bases and the J gene end by 2 bases; junction bases not matched to a gene: 5.

This clonotype has more than one count but fewer than ten. The chain has TRBV7-9 and TRBJ2-3; no clear D. This CDR3 is built from 14 residues. The germline gives CDR1 SEHNR, CDR2 FQNEAQ (reference sequence). V dropped 1 base and J dropped 0 bases, with 5 bases sitting between them. Here the CDR3 DNA reads TGTGCCAGCAGCTTAGTTCAGAGCACAGATACGCAGTATTTT. The encoded protein is CASSLVQSTDTQYF.

This clonotype appeared many times. This sequence joins TRBV5-1 and TRBJ1-3; 10 bases are shared with TRBD1. The CDR3 covers 16 residues. V shed 3 bases and J 0 bases; nucleotides not matched to a gene: 3. The V gene's germline CDR1 is SGHRS and CDR2 YFSETQ. In DNA form, the CDR3 reads TGCGCCAGCAGCTCGGGACAGGGGAGCTCTGGAAACACCATATATTTT. The encoded protein is CASSSGQGSSGNTIYF.

The CDR3 DNA is TGCGCCAGCAGCATTCAAGTGAGCTCCTACGAGCAGTACTTC. This encodes CASSIQVSSYEQYF. The chain is built from TRBV5-1 and TRBJ2-7; no clear D. V lost 4 bases, J lost 0 bases, and 11 bases lay in between. The CDR3 covers 14 residues. Per the germline V gene, CDR1 is SGHRS and CDR2 is YFSETQ.

This clonotype was found many times. This chain uses TRBV20-1 with TRBJ1-5; D gene ambiguous. CDR1 DFQATT and CDR2 SNEGSKA come from the germline V gene (reference sequence). With 6 bases removed from V and 2 bases from J, the gap between germline ends came to 20 bases. This CDR3 comprises 16 residues. The CDR3 DNA reads as TGCAGTGCCCCCCGGACGCCTTCTGGGGGCAATCAGCCCCAGCATTTT. It encodes CSAPRTPSGGNQPQHF.

The chain couples TRBV3-1 to TRBJ2-3; 10 bases match TRBD2. The V segment lost 0 bases and the J segment 2 bases; nucleotides outside the gene matches: 2. From germline, CDR1 is LGHDT and CDR2 YNNKEL (reference sequence). The CDR3 is 16 amino acids. The CDR3 DNA sequence: TGTGCCAGCAGCCAAGAAAGCGGGAGGGCCACAGATACGCAGTATTTT. Its translation: CASSQESGRATDTQYF.

In its sample, this clonotype was seen many times. The chain carries TRBV7-8 and TRBJ2-7; TRBD2 might be the D (6 bases). V was trimmed by 4 bases and J by 6 bases, leaving 22 bases between them. CDR3 length equals 16 residues. In germline, CDR1 is SGHVS, CDR2 FQNEAQ. CDR3 DNA sequence: TGTGCCAGCAGCTCCCGGCCGGGACTTTTACACTCCGAGCAGTACTTC. This encodes CASSSRPGLLHSEQYF.

This clonotype was counted at least ten times. This chain links TRBV7-2 with TRBJ1-5; TRBD1 might be the D (6 bases). Trimming shortened V by 5 bases and J by 3 bases, and 14 bases separated the two germline ends. The CDR3 spans 15 residues. Germline values: CDR1 SGHTA, CDR2 FQGNSA. CDR3 loop: CASSPRQGINQPQHF. The CDR3 DNA is TGTGCCAGCAGCCCAAGGCAGGGGATCAATCAGCCCCAGCATTTT.

This clonotype was seen more than once but under ten times. This chain connects TRBV18 to TRBJ2-2; 9 bases match TRBD1. Germline trimming cut 3 bases from V and 4 bases from J; bases unmatched to any gene: 12. Germline CDR1 KGHSH, CDR2 LQKENI. The CDR3 is made up of 18 amino acids. The CDR3 is CASSPYGTGRISTGELFF. The CDR3 region has the DNA TGTGCCAGCTCACCTTACGGGACAGGGAGAATCAGCACCGGGGAGCTGTTTTTT. Variable domain in full (rest from reference TRBV18 and TRBJ2-2): NAGVMQNPRHLVRRRGQEARLRCSPMKGHSHVYWYRQLPEEGLKFMVYLQKENIIDESGMPKERFSAEFPKEGPSILRIQQVVRGDSAAYFCASSPYGTGRISTGELFFGEGSRLTVL.

This clonotype was observed many times. The rearrangement uses TRBV5-1 and TRBJ2-2; unclear D gene. The CDR3 spans 14 residues. Trimming cost V 4 bases and J 2 bases, with 9 bases left between them. Germline CDR1 reads SGHRS; CDR2 reads YFSETQ. The CDR3 DNA sequence: TGCGCCAGCAGCCCGGAGCTAAACACCGGGGAGCTGTTTTTT. Translating it yields CASSPELNTGELFF.

This clonotype was observed at least ten times. This chain links TRBV5-1 with TRBJ2-4; D not resolved. The V and J ends lost 4 bases and 5 bases respectively, with 4 bases between them. Germline V lookup: CDR1 SGHRS, CDR2 YFSETQ. The CDR3 has 11 residues. The CDR3 region is CASSAENIQYF. The CDR3 DNA is TGCGCCAGCAGCGCGGAAAACATTCAGTACTTC.

The table lists this clonotype with many counts. The chain links TRBV9 to TRBJ1-6; D gene ambiguous. Germline CDR1 SGDLS, CDR2 YYNGEE. The CDR3 loop spans 14 amino acids. V was clipped by 4 bases and J by 6 bases, with 11 bases between them. The CDR3 coding sequence is TGTGCCAGCAGCCAGAGCCACGCTAATTCACCCCTCCACTTT. Translated, it gives CASSQSHANSPLHF.

This clonotype has a count of ten or more. The chain links TRBV29-1 to TRBJ2-6; TRBD2 is a possible D gene (6 bases). The germline V gene has CDR1 SQVTM and CDR2 ANQGSEA. This CDR3 is built from 14 residues. Trimming shortened V by 4 bases and J by 3 bases, and 10 bases separated the two germline ends. CDR3 region: CSVGDFGGANVLTF. CDR3 sequence (DNA): TGCAGCGTTGGGGACTTCGGTGGGGCCAACGTCCTGACTTTC.

The chain employs TRBV4-1 and TRBJ2-7; 7 positions agree with TRBD1. With 5 bases clipped from V and 2 bases from J, the junction kept 6 bases outside the gene matches. The V gene's germline CDR1 is MGHRA and CDR2 YSYEKL. The CDR3 runs 14 residues. For the CDR3, the DNA is TGCGCCAGCAGCGGGACAGTATTGACCTACGAGCAGTACTTC. This encodes CASSGTVLTYEQYF.

This clonotype was seen many times. V is TRBV20-1 and J is TRBJ2-5; D may be TRBD1 or TRBD2 (6 bases each). The length of the CDR3 is 14 residues. CDR1 is DFQATT and CDR2 is SNEGSKA in the germline V gene (reference sequence). V was cut by 2 bases and J by 4 bases, with 14 bases left in between. The CDR3 loop reads CSARPLRGGETQYF. The CDR3 bases are TGCAGTGCTAGACCTCTCAGGGGAGGAGAGACCCAGTACTTC.

There are many counts of this clonotype. The chain combines TRBV5-1 with TRBJ2-3; no definite D call. CDR3 size: 15 residues. Looked up from germline, CDR1 is SGHRS and CDR2 is YFSETQ. V was shortened by 0 bases and J by 2 bases, with 10 bases between the two germline ends. In DNA, the CDR3 is TGCGCCAGCAGCTTGGGTGGTTATAACACAGATACGCAGTATTTT. Translated: CASSLGGYNTDTQYF.

This clonotype was seen only a few times. This chain connects TRBV7-9 to TRBJ2-2; 7 bases agree with TRBD1. Trimming took 6 bases from V and 6 from J; bases not matched to a gene: 7. CDR1 is SEHNR, CDR2 FQNEAQ, per germline (reference sequence). The CDR3 sequence is 14 residues long. In nucleotides, the CDR3 is TGTGCCAGCAGGGCCGGGACAGCTCCCGGGGAGCTGTTTTTT. Its translation: CASRAGTAPGELFF. Based on the CDR3 plus reference TRBV7-9 and TRBJ2-2, the full variable domain is DTGVSQNPRHKITKRGQNVTFRCDPISEHNRLYWYRQTLGQGPEFLTYFQNEAQLEKSRLLSDRFSAERPKGSFSTLEIQRTEQGDSAMYLCASRAGTAPGELFFGEGSRLTVL.

This clonotype was seen only a few times. A read error may produce the germline difference seen at one junction end. V is TRBV20-1 and J is TRBJ1-5; 7 bases are shared with TRBD1. The V gene's germline CDR1 is DFQATT and CDR2 SNEGSKA (reference sequence). This CDR3 contains 17 residues. The CDR3 loop is CCARDRQGGSINQPQHF. The CDR3 nucleotides read TGCTGTGCTAGAGATCGGCAGGGGGGCTCAATCAATCAGCCCCAGCATTTT.

The sample holds many counts of this clonotype. This chain connects TRBV5-5 to TRBJ2-7; no reliable D call. CDR3 size: 15 residues. V shed 0 bases and J shed 3 bases, with 13 bases lying between them. The germline V gene has CDR1 SGHKS and CDR2 YYEKEE (reference sequence). Written as DNA, the CDR3 is TGTGCCAGCAGCTTGGAAGTAGACGAATACTACGAGCAGTACTTC. This sequence encodes CASSLEVDEYYEQYF.

The sample holds many counts of this clonotype. This rearrangement joins TRBV6-6 to TRBJ1-2, with unresolved D. Trimming shortened V by 5 bases and J by 4 bases, and 8 bases separated the two germline ends. CDR3 length: 12 residues. The germline V gene has CDR1 MNHNY and CDR2 SVGAGI (reference sequence). The CDR3 protein is CASSSPSYGYTF. The CDR3 coding sequence is TGTGCCAGCAGTAGCCCTAGCTATGGCTACACCTTC.

This clonotype has a handful of counts. The chain has TRBV20-1 and TRBJ1-1; unclear D gene. Germline V CDR1 and CDR2: DFQATT, SNEGSKA (reference sequence). This CDR3 has 13 amino acids. CDR3 nucleotides: TGCAGCCGCCTCCGGCTCATGAACACTGAAGCTTTCTTT. As protein: CSRLRLMNTEAFF.

This clonotype occurred many times. This chain connects TRBV12-3 or TRBV12-4 to TRBJ2-3, with TRBD2 matching over 10 bases. Trimming at V came to 5 bases and at J to 3 bases, leaving 11 bases not matched to a gene. This CDR3 is 17 amino acids long. The CDR3, as DNA: TGTGCCAGCAGTCCACGAAGGACTAGCGGCTTTACAGATACGCAGTATTTT. The encoded protein is CASSPRRTSGFTDTQYF.

This clonotype was seen at least ten times. The chain is built from TRBV13 and TRBJ2-7; either TRBD1 or TRBD2 may supply D (5 bases each). The V end lost 4 bases, the J end lost 2 bases, and 12 bases lay between the germline ends. Germline loops: CDR1 PRHDT, CDR2 FYEKMQ (reference sequence). This CDR3 spans 14 amino acids. CDR3 in amino acids: CASSSRQGPYEQYF. DNA for the CDR3: TGTGCCAGCAGCTCCAGGCAGGGACCCTACGAGCAGTACTTC.

This clonotype was seen at least ten times. This chain links TRBV20-1 with TRBJ2-5; a possible D gene is TRBD2 (5 bases). Germline assignment: CDR1 DFQATT and CDR2 SNEGSKA (reference sequence). The V end was cut by 6 bases, the J end by 5 bases, with 13 bases between. The CDR3 is 12 residues long. The CDR3 reads CSAREKRETQYF. CDR3 bases: TGCAGTGCGAGGGAAAAGAGGGAGACCCAGTACTTC.

V gene TRBV3-1 combines with J gene TRBJ1-2, with a tentative D call TRBD1 (6 bases). CDR3 length equals 13 residues. CDR1 and CDR2 (germline): LGHDT, YNNKEL (reference sequence). V was pared by 2 bases and J by 7 bases, with 11 bases between. The CDR3 loop reads CASSQTGNGGYTF. The CDR3 DNA sequence: TGTGCCAGCAGCCAAACAGGGAATGGTGGCTACACCTTC.